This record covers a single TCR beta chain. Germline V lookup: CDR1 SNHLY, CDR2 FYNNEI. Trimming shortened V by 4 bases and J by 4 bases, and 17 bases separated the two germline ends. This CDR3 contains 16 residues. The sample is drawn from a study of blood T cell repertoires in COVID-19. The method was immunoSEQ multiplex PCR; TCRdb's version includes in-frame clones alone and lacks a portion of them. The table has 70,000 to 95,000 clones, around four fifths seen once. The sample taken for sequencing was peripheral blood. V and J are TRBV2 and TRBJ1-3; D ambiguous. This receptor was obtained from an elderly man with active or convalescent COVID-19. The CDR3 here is CASSVFPSAGGNTIYF. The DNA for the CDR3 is TGTGCCAGCAGTGTTTTTCCCAGCGCGGGGGGAAACACCATATATTTT.